The 2 T cell receptor beta chains below come from one sample, sequenced in a study of prognosis after radiotherapy for stage I lung cancer. Amplification of TCR beta CDR3 from genomic DNA used two-round multiplex PCR. The first round of PCR was done with primers that matched each TRBV and TRBJ gene. TCRdb re-derived calls from the multiplex PCR reads in MiXCR, one entry per CDR3 protein. The repertoire holds about 14,000 distinct CDR3 sequences, around 56% seen once, with roughly 26% in the top ten. Sequenced here: PBMCs, sampled before or after stereotactic body radiation therapy (not recorded which). The receptors were sampled from a donor aged 50 or older with non-small cell lung cancer.

This clonotype is deemed medium-sized. V and J are TRBV20-1 and TRBJ1-3, with D unclear. The CDR3 covers 14 residues. Germline-derived CDR1 and CDR2 are DFQATT and SNEGSKA (reference sequence). V lost 0 bases to trimming and J lost 5 bases, with 11 bases between them. The CDR3 spells CSARDYRSRNTIYF. The CDR3, as DNA: TGCAGTGCTAGAGATTATAGATCCCGAAACACCATATATTTT.

This clonotype is labeled as large. The rearrangement links TRBV15 to TRBJ1-6; D is unresolved. The length of the CDR3 is 13 residues. Trimming took 6 bases from V and 7 from J, leaving 10 bases between them. Germline CDR1 LNHNV, CDR2 YYDKDF (reference sequence). The CDR3 here is CATSSTENSPLHF. The DNA of the CDR3 is TGTGCCACCAGTTCAACAGAGAATTCACCCCTCCACTTT.